This entry describes one T cell receptor beta chain. These data originate in a study of blood T cells in healthy people across ages. Then a second PCR, running roughly 7 to 11 cycles, was carried out with a sample-barcoded 5' primer and a J-beta primer mix. Unique molecular identifiers of 12 random nucleotides labeled each cDNA. TCRdb re-called the 5' RACE reads through MiXCR, storing one row per CDR3 protein. The sample records fewer than 1.5 million distinct CDR3 sequences, 40% to 50% being singletons. The germline V gene has CDR1 SGHTA and CDR2 FQGNSA. The CDR3 extends over 17 amino acids. Healthy Russian Caucasian donors spanned ages about 6 to 100 years.

The receptor was isolated from a woman between 18 and 29 years old in good health. Input material: blood. The rearrangement uses TRBV7-2 and TRBJ2-7; 15 bases agree with TRBD2. The J call may be incorrect, as the DNA end agrees better with TRBJ2-4. CDR3 residues: CASSSGLAGGLKNIQYF. The CDR3 region has the DNA TGTGCCAGCAGCTCAGGACTAGCGGGAGGGCTCAAAAACATTCAGTACTTC.